These 11 T cell receptor beta chains were sequenced from one sample in a study of cytomegalovirus exposure and HLA in healthy donors. Both 60 Vbeta primers and 13 Jbeta primers went into the PCR. The table came from immunoSEQ multiplex PCR; TCRdb's copy has only in-frame clones and leaves some out. The sample has approximately 200,000 clones; 70% to 85% are singletons. Sequencing was performed on PBMCs. The receptors here all came from a woman under 40 in good health and CMV-seropositive.

The table lists this clone with a few counts. The chain is built from TRBV19 and TRBJ2-7, with 10 bases matching TRBD2. V lost 5 bases, J lost 7 bases, and 14 bases stayed unmatched. The CDR3 is made up of 16 amino acids. CDR1 LNHDA and CDR2 SQIVND come from the germline V gene (reference sequence). CDR3 nucleotide sequence: TGTGCCAGTAGTTTCGGGCCCCTAGCGGGAGCGCGGGAGCAGTACTTC. This encodes CASSFGPLAGAREQYF.

The gene calls are TRBV4-3 and TRBJ2-7; D is ambiguous. The V and J ends lost 0 bases and 3 bases respectively, with 9 bases between them. Per the germline V gene, CDR1 is LGHNA and CDR2 is YSLEER. The CDR3 spans 14 residues. CDR3 nucleotides: TGCGCCAGCAGCCAAGAGAACGGTTACTACGAGCAGTACTTC. Protein product: CASSQENGYYEQYF.

This clone was observed once. This rearrangement joins TRBV27 to TRBJ2-7, with 9 positions matching TRBD2. This CDR3 is 14 amino acids long. Trimming at V came to 3 bases and at J to 3 bases, leaving 3 bases not matched to a gene. Germline V gene lookup returns CDR1 MNHEY and CDR2 SMNVEV (reference sequence). The CDR3 reads CASSFRTSVYEQYF. In nucleotides, the CDR3 is TGTGCCAGCAGTTTTCGGACTAGCGTCTACGAGCAGTACTTC.

Details on this clone: The sample has other DNA sequences that encode this CDR3 too. The chain combines TRBV18 with TRBJ2-7; D perhaps matches TRBD1 (6 bases). The CDR3 spans 12 residues. Trimming cost V 3 bases and J 5 bases, with 8 bases left between them. Germline V gene sequence: CDR1 KGHSH, CDR2 LQKENI. As DNA, the CDR3 is TGTGCCAGCTCACCTGCAGGGGACGAGCAGTACTTC. It yields the protein CASSPAGDEQYF.

The chain uses TRBV21-1 and TRBJ1-5; TRBD1, the table's D call, was not compared with the DNA. TRBV21-1 is a recognized pseudogene. The CDR3 length is 14 residues. The CDR3 loop is CASSKGQSNQPQHF. The CDR3 DNA follows: TGTGCCAGCAGCAAAGGGCAGAGCAATCAGCCCCAGCATTTT.

This clone was counted a few times. V gene TRBV11-3 combines with J gene TRBJ2-3, with 7 bases lining up with TRBD1. Trimming removed 2 bases from V and 0 bases from J; junction bases left unmatched: 8. CDR1 SGHNT and CDR2 YENEEA come from the germline V gene. The CDR3 loop spans 17 amino acids. The DNA of the CDR3 is TGTGCCAGCAGCTTAAATTCCGGGACAGCTAGCACAGATACGCAGTATTTT. Amino acids: CASSLNSGTASTDTQYF.

The chain is built from TRBV28 and TRBJ1-2; 8 bases are a match to TRBD1. V lost 5 bases, J lost 2 bases, and 10 bases stayed unmatched. The CDR3 runs to 16 residues. Per germline, CDR1 MDHEN and CDR2 SYDVKM. The CDR3 is CASSPRPGGHNYGYTF. The DNA of the CDR3 is TGTGCCAGCAGTCCCCGCCCAGGGGGCCACAACTATGGCTACACCTTC.

CDR3 in amino acids: CASSQVPGTTYNEQFF. The CDR3 nucleotides read TGCGCCAGCAGCCAAGTTCCCGGGACTACCTACAATGAGCAGTTCTTC. The chain is built from TRBV4-1 and TRBJ2-1, with 7 bases fitting TRBD2. The germline CDR1 and CDR2 sequences are MGHRA and YSYEKL. Trimming at V came to 1 base and at J to 2 bases, leaving 5 bases not matched to a gene. CDR3 length: 16 residues.

This clone has just one count. The rearrangement uses TRBV4-2 and TRBJ2-1; TRBD2 might be the D (6 bases). Germline V gene data show CDR1 as LGHNA and CDR2 as YNFKEQ. CDR3 length equals 15 residues. Trimming shortened V by 4 bases and J by 6 bases, and 16 bases separated the two germline ends. CDR3 sequence: CASSLNRLVRNEQFF. For the CDR3, the DNA is TGTGCCAGCAGCCTTAACCGACTAGTCCGCAATGAGCAGTTCTTC.

The chain is built from TRBV19 and TRBJ2-1, with 12 bases identical to TRBD2. Germline V CDR1 and CDR2: LNHDA, SQIVND (reference sequence). V shed 2 bases, J shed 7 bases, and the junction held 9 bases outside the gene matches. CDR3 length: 17 amino acids. The CDR3 protein is CASSILAGGPITNEQFF. The DNA for the CDR3 is TGTGCCAGTAGTATACTAGCGGGAGGGCCGATTACAAATGAGCAGTTCTTC.

This chain links TRBV7-6 with TRBJ2-2; TRBD2 might be the D (6 bases). V lost 5 bases, J lost 7 bases, and 14 bases lay in between. CDR3 size: 14 residues. Germline V gene data show CDR1 as SGHVS and CDR2 as FNYEAQ. The CDR3: CASSPRGIGGELFF. The CDR3 nucleotides are TGTGCCAGCAGCCCGCGGGGTATTGGCGGGGAGCTGTTTTTT.